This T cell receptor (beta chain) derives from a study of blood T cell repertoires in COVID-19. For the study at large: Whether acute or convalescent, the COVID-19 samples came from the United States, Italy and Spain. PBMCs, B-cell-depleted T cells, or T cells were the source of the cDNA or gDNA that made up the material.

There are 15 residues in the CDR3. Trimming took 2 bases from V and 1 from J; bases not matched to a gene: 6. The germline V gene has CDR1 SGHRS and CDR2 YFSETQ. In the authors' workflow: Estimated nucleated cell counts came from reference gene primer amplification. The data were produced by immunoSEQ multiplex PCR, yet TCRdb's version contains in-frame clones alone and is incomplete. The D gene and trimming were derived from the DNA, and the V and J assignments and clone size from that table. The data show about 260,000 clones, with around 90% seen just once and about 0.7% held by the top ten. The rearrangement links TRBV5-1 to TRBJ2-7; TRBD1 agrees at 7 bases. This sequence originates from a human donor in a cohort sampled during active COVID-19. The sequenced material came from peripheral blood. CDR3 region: CASSFGQVGSYEQYF. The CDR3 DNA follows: TGCGCCAGCAGCTTCGGACAGGTTGGATCCTACGAGCAGTACTTC. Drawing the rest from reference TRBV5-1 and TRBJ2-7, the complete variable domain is KAGVTQTPRYLIKTRGQQVTLSCSPISGHRSVSWYQQTPGQGLQFLFEYFSETQRNKGNFPGRFSGRQFSNSRSEMNVSTLELGDSALYLCASSFGQVGSYEQYFGPGTRLTVT.